This is a list of T cell receptor beta chains from one sample in a study of blood T cell repertoires in COVID-19. Generated by immunoSEQ multiplex PCR, the TCRdb table keeps only in-frame clones and is missing some. The table lists under 150,000 clones, 60% to 85% of them singletons, with 7% to 9% in the top ten. The sample taken for sequencing was peripheral blood. The source of these receptors is a man aged 45-65 years with active or convalescent COVID-19. The CDR3 runs from the conserved cysteine through the conserved F or W.

v_call: TRBV5-6; cdr3_aa: CASSLGEKGATGELFF
v_call: TRBV7-8; cdr3_aa: CASSLVRVNTEAFF
v_call: TRBV28; cdr3_aa: CASSLDKGYSYEQYF
v_call: TRBV12-2; cdr3_aa: CASRLGLGAGTGLFSGYTF
v_call: TRBV13; cdr3_aa: CASSPQTVYSTDTQYF
v_call: TRBV4-1; cdr3_aa: CASSQQREWESDTQYF
v_call: TRBV6-2/TRBV6-3; cdr3_aa: CASSLYGELFF
v_call: TRBV19; cdr3_aa: CASSIGGQNYGYTF
v_call: TRBV11-2; cdr3_aa: CASSPGTNINEQFF
v_call: TRBV2; cdr3_aa: CASRSTGGHQPQHF
v_call: TRBV2; cdr3_aa: CASSSGTVSSNQPQHF
v_call: TRBV27; cdr3_aa: CASSLSWGQLSNQPQHF
v_call: TRBV4-1; cdr3_aa: CASSQLAGAPYEQYF
v_call: TRBV2; cdr3_aa: CASNLAGEEQYF
v_call: TRBV7-3; cdr3_aa: CASRVGLAGEKDTQYF
v_call: TRBV4-1; cdr3_aa: CASRPGLLQGPQHF
v_call: TRBV5-1; cdr3_aa: CASSLDAGPSYEQYF
v_call: TRBV11-2; cdr3_aa: CASSLQRYNEQFF
v_call: TRBV7-9; cdr3_aa: CASSLTGPSYEQYF
v_call: TRBV25-1; cdr3_aa: CASSGPGLAGNNEQFF
v_call: TRBV5-1; cdr3_aa: CASRSTSGDGDTQYF
v_call: TRBV11-2; cdr3_aa: CASSLDGPGQNTEAFF
v_call: TRBV19; cdr3_aa: CASRQTGLNEKLFF
v_call: TRBV4-2; cdr3_aa: CASSQVSGLASYEQYF
v_call: TRBV5-5; cdr3_aa: CASSFEGSGNTIYF
v_call: TRBV7-2; cdr3_aa: CASSLASRGTDTEAFF
v_call: TRBV3-1/TRBV3-2; cdr3_aa: CASSLLGPDEAFF